This T cell receptor (beta chain) was sequenced during a study of blood T cell repertoires in COVID-19. Overall study context: From the United States, Italy and Spain came samples of acute and convalescent COVID-19. In each case, the material was cDNA or gDNA derived from T cells, B-cell-depleted T cells, or PBMCs.

The CDR3 is 13 amino acids. The germline CDR1 and CDR2 sequences are SGDLS and YYNGEE. V lost 7 bases to trimming and J lost 8 bases; unmatched junction nucleotides: 6. In the source study's methods: Reference gene primer amplification in the assay estimated nucleated cell counts. Using immunoSEQ multiplex PCR, the repertoire was profiled, and TCRdb retains in-frame clones only, with some absent. The V and J calls and clone size were taken over from that table, and D and trimming were inferred from the DNA. The sample lists 13,000 to 15,000 clones; over 80% were seen once. The receptor comes from a man between 40 and 49 years old with active or convalescent COVID-19. This chain uses TRBV9 with TRBJ1-6, with TRBD1 matching over 7 bases. The sequenced material came from peripheral blood. Here the CDR3 reads CASGRDSYSPLHF. As DNA, the CDR3 is TGTGCCAGCGGCCGGGACAGCTATTCACCCCTCCACTTT. The full variable domain, completed using reference TRBV9 and TRBJ1-6, is DSGVTQTPKHLITATGQRVTLRCSPRSGDLSVYWYQQSLDQGLQFLIQYYNGEERAKGNILERFSAQQFPDLHSELNLSSLELGDSALYFCASGRDSYSPLHFGNGTRLTVT.